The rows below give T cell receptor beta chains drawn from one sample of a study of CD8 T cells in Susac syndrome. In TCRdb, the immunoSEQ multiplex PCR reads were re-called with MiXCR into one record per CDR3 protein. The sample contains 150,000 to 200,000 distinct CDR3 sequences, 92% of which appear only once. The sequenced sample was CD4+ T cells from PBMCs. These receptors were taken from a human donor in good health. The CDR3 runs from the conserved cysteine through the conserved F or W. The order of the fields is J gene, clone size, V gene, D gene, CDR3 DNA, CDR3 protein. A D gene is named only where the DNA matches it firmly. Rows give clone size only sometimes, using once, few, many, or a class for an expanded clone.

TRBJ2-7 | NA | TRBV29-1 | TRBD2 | TGCAGCGTGGGGGGACTAGCGGGAGTTTACGAGCAGTACTTC | CSVGGLAGVYEQYF
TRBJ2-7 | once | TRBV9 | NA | TGTGCCAGCAGCGCCAACGCTCCCGAGCAGTACTTC | CASSANAPEQYF
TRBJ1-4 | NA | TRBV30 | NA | TGTGCCTGGAGTACACCCAGGGGAGGGAATGAAAAACTGTTTTTT | CAWSTPRGGNEKLFF
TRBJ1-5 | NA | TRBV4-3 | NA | TGCGCCAGCAGCCAAGAAAGTTCGGCGGGAGGGTTGCCCCAGCATTTT | CASSQESSAGGLPQHF
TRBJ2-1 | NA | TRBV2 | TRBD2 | TGTGCCAGCAGTGGGAGCGGGGGGATTTACAATGAGCAGTTCTTC | CASSGSGGIYNEQFF
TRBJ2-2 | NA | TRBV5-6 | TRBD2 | TGTGCCAGCAGCTCGGTCGGGGGGTCGGTCGACGCGAGGGTCGGGGAGCTGTTTTTT | CASSSVGGSVDARVGELFF
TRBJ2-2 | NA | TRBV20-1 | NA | TGCAGCTCCCCGGGTGTGGGATTGGACACCGGGGAGCTGTTTTTT | CSSPGVGLDTGELFF
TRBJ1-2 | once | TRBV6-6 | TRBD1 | TGTGCCAGCAGTTACGCAGGGGGAGTTGGCTACACCTTC | CASSYAGGVGYTF
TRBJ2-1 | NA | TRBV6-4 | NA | TGTGCCAGCAGTGCCGGTACCTACAATGAGCAGTTCTTC | CASSAGTYNEQFF
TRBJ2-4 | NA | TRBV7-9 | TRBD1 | TGTGCCAGCAGCCACTGGTTGACAGGGGCCAAAAACATTCAGTACTTC | CASSHWLTGAKNIQYF
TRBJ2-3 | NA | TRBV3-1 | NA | TGTGCCAGCAGCCACGGCTCCCCCCCGACTACGCAGTATTTT | CASSHGSPPTTQYF
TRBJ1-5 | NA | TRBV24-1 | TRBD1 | TGTGCCACCAGTGACTCAGGGGGGAGCAATCAGCCCCAGCATTTT | CATSDSGGSNQPQHF
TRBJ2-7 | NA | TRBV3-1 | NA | TGTGCCAGCAGCCAAGGTCCATTGGATTCCAACGAGCAGTACTTC | CASSQGPLDSNEQYF
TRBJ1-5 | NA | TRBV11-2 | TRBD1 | TGTGCCAGCAGCCCCCAATGGGCCAAGGGGGCAGTTTTTCAGCCCCAGCATTTT | CASSPQWAKGAVFQPQHF
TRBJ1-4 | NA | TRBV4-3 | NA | TGCGCCAGCAGCCAAGATCCGGGTACTAATGAAAAACTGTTTTTT | CASSQDPGTNEKLFF
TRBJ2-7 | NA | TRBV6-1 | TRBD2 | TGTGCCAGCAGTCGACAAGGGACTAGGGGCTACGAGCAGTACTTC | CASSRQGTRGYEQYF
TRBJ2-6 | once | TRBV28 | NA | TGTGCCAGCAGTTTATTCTCGGTTCGGCGTGAGGGGGCCAACGTCCTGACTTTC | CASSLFSVRREGANVLTF
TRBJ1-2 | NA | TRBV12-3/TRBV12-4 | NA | TGTGCCAGCAGTGTCGACAGGAGGGACTATGGCTACACCTTC | CASSVDRRDYGYTF
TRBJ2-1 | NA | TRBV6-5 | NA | TGTGCCAGCAGTGCGCGAGGGACCCTAGGAAATGAGCAGTTCTTC | CASSARGTLGNEQFF
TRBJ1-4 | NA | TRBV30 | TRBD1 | TGTGCCTGGAGTTCCGGGACAGGGGATGAAAAACTGTTTTTT | CAWSSGTGDEKLFF
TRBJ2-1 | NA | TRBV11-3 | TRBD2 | TGTGCCAGCAGCTTAGACGGTGCGGGAGGGCCTGATGAGCAGTTCTTC | CASSLDGAGGPDEQFF
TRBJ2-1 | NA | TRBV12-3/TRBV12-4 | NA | TGTGCCAGCAGTTCAAGGGGGGTGGGCAATGAGCAGTTCTTC | CASSSRGVGNEQFF
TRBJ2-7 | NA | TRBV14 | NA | TGTGCCAGCAGCGAAAGAGGGGCTTACTCCTACGAGCAGTACTTC | CASSERGAYSYEQYF
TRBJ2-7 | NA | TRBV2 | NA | TGTGCCAGCAGGGGGGCTCCGGCCTACGAGCAGTACTTC | CASRGAPAYEQYF
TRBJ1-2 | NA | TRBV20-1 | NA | TGCAGTGCTCGGACCTCCGGTTACGGCTACACCTTC | CSARTSGYGYTF
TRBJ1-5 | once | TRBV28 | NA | TGTGCCAGCAGAGATCGCCGGAATCAGCCCCAGCATTTT | CASRDRRNQPQHF
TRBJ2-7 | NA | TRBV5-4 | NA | TGTGCCAGCAGCTTGGATGGGGCGTATGGCTCCTACGAGCAGTACTTC | CASSLDGAYGSYEQYF
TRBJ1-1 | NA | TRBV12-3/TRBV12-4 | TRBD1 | TGTGCCAGCAGTTTCGGACAGGGGGCGGATGAAGCTTTCTTT | CASSFGQGADEAFF
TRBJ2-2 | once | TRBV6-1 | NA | TGTGCCAGCAGGCGCCCTAACACCGGGGAGCTGTTTTTT | CASRRPNTGELFF
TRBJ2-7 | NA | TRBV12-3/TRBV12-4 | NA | TGTGCCAGCAGTTTACCAGGGATGCACGAGCAGTACTTC | CASSLPGMHEQYF
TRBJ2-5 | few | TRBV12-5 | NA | TGTGCTAGTGGTTTCCAAGAGACCCAGTACTTC | CASGFQETQYF
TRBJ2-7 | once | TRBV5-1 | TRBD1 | TGCGCCAGCAGCCGGACAGGGTTAGAAGACTACGAGCAGTACTTC | CASSRTGLEDYEQYF
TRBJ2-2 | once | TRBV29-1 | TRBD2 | TGCAGCGTGGGGAAACTAGCGGGAGGGAGAGGGGAGCTGTTTTTT | CSVGKLAGGRGELFF
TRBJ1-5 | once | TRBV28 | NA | TGTGCCAGCAGCAATGGCAATCAGCCCCAGCATTTT | CASSNGNQPQHF
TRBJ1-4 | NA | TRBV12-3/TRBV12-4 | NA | TGTGCCAGCAGTTCGGGGGGTTCAACTAATGAAAAACTGTTTTTT | CASSSGGSTNEKLFF
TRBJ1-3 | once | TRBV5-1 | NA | TGCGCCAGCAGCTCTCTCGGGACTGGAAACACCATATATTTT | CASSSLGTGNTIYF
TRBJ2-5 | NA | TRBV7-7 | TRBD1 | TGTGCCAGCAGCCCCAGACAGGGGCAAGAGACCCAGTACTTC | CASSPRQGQETQYF
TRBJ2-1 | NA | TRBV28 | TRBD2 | TGTGCCAGCCAGCAGGGAGGGCCCAATGAGCAGTTCTTC | CASQQGGPNEQFF
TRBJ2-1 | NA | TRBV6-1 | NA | TGTGCCAGCAGACAGGAAAGCTCCTACAATGAGCAGTTCTTC | CASRQESSYNEQFF
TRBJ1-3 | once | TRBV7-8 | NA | TGTGCCAGCAGCTCCTACCGCTTTCCTGGAAACACCATATATTTT | CASSSYRFPGNTIYF
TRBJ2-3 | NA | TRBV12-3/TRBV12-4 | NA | TGTGCCAGCAGTTTAGTGCGCGGGACAGCTACCAGCACAGATACGCAGTATTTT | CASSLVRGTATSTDTQYF
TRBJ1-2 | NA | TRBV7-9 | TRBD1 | TGTGCCAGCAGCTCTCTCATGGGACAGGACATCGATGGCTACACCTTC | CASSSLMGQDIDGYTF
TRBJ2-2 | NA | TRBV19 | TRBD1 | TGTGCCATTGCGGGACAGGGGTCGGGCGGGGAGCTGTTTTTT | CAIAGQGSGGELFF
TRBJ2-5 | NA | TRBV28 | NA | TGTGCCAGCAGCGGCCCTCCGTACCAAGAGACCCAGTACTTC | CASSGPPYQETQYF
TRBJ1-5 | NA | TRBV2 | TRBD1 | TGTGCCAGCAGTCAGGACAGGTCAAGCAATCAGCCCCAGCATTTT | CASSQDRSSNQPQHF
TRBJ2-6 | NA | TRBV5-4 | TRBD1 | TGTGCCAGCAGCTCCGGGACAGACAGAGCTGGGGCCAACGTCCTGACTTTC | CASSSGTDRAGANVLTF
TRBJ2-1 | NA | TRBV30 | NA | TGTGCCTGGAATCAAGGCAAGAGCTCCTACAATGAGCAGTTCTTC | CAWNQGKSSYNEQFF
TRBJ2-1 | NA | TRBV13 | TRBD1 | TGTGCCAGCAGCCTACCGACAGGGTCTTACAATGAGCAGTTCTTC | CASSLPTGSYNEQFF
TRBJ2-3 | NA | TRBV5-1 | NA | TGCGCCAGCAGCTTGCAGGGGACGAGAGGCACAGATACGCAGTATTTT | CASSLQGTRGTDTQYF